The clone carrying this T cell receptor (beta chain) came up many times. As yet, its antigen is unknown. This entry is derived from a study of early T cells in non-severe SARS-CoV-2 infection. Turning to the study itself: From unsorted whole blood, bulk RNA was sequenced, and the chains remained unpaired.

General observations from the study: VDJdb-based matching was biased toward anti-spike CD8 responses and missed private and CD4 specificities.

In the library, individual cDNA molecules carried attached unique molecular identifiers. TCRdb ran MiXCR on the 5' RACE reads and lists one entry per CDR3 protein. The sample yields more than 60,000 distinct CDR3 sequences, 13% seen once. V was pared by 5 bases and J by 4 bases, with 11 bases between. The CDR3 is 13 amino acids. Germline CDR1 and CDR2: LNHNV and YYDKDF (reference sequence). This clonotype was sampled from an adult who was a healthcare worker with PCR-confirmed SARS-CoV-2 infection or an uninfected control (not recorded which). The chain has TRBV15 and TRBJ1-1, with D possibly being TRBD1 (6 bases). The sequenced sample was whole blood. CDR3 loop: CATSPAGATEAFF. CDR3 coding DNA: TGTGCCACCAGCCCAGCGGGGGCCACTGAAGCTTTCTTT.